This T cell receptor (beta chain) stems from a study of vaccination and CD4 T cells after COVID-19. The CDR3 has 12 amino acids. With V trimmed by 8 bases and J by 8 bases, 10 bases remained unmatched. CDR1 DFQATT and CDR2 SNEGSKA come from the germline V gene (reference sequence). The treatment was: approximately 10-day PBMC culture with coronavirus spike peptide pools or control peptides (ViraFEST assay). According to the study, CD4+ T cells from the unexposed donor were gathered ahead of the COVID-19 pandemic (2011-2018). First, ViraFEST expanded antigen-specific T cells with peptide pools, and next it sequenced the TCRs. On this clonotype: Its antigen is currently unknown.

Cultured CD4+ T-cell DNA underwent Oncomine TCR Beta short-read sequencing. MiXCR, run by TCRdb on the PCR reads, gives a single entry per CDR3 protein. The sample includes several thousand distinct CDR3 sequences, about 50% of them seen just once. The chain joins TRBV20-1 to TRBJ1-2, with TRBD1 identical over 8 bases. This sequence was found in a human donor in good health. Sequencing was carried out using CD4+ T cells from blood, cultured in vitro. The CDR3 protein is CSIYTGGEGYTF. The CDR3 DNA reads TGCAGTATCTACACAGGGGGGGAGGGCTACACCTTC.